This T cell receptor beta chain emerged from a study of T-cell memory formation after mild COVID-19. TCRdb independently ran MiXCR on the 5' RACE reads; one entry per CDR3 protein. This table holds about 57,000 distinct CDR3 sequences, more than 9% found once. This clonotype was observed a few times. With 4 bases removed from V and 8 bases from J, the gap between germline ends came to 8 bases. CDR3 length: 12 amino acids. Per germline, CDR1 KGHDR and CDR2 SFDVKD. The rearrangement joins TRBV24-1 to TRBJ2-4; the D is unclear. The clonotype was recovered from a man younger than 35 who had mild COVID-19 (a few samples of this study predate the infection). Cell type and time point are not known. The sequenced material came from PBMCs or a T cell subset sorted from them (not recorded which). CDR3 in amino acids: CATSDDRDIQYF. DNA for the CDR3: TGTGCCACCAGTGACGATAGGGACATTCAGTACTTC.